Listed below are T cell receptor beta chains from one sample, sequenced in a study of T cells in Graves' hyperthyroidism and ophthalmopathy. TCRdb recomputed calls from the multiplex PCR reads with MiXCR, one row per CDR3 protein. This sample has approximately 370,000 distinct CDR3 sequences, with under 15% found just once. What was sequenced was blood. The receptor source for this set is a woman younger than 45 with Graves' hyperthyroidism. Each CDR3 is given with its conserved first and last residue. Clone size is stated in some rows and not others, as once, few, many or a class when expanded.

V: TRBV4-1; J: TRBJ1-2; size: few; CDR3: CASSQDSVTPLYGYTF
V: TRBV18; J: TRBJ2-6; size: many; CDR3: CASSPPGGSGANVLTF
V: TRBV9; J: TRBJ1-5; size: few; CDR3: CASSVGMGSGQPQHF
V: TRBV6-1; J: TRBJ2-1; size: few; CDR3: CASSRSFGANEQFF
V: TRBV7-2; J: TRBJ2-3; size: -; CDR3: CASSLPGLAGLKHTDTQYF
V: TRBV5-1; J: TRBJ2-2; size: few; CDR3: CASSSRGRENTGELFF
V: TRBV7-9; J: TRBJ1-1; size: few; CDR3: CASSSPRGQDEAFF
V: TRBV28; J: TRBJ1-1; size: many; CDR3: CASTSVTEAFF
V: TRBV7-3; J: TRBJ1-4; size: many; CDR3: CASSLSGAANEKLFF
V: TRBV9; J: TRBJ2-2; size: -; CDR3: CASSVAVSGRNTGELFF
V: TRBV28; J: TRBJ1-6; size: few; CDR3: CASSPRGARNSPLHF
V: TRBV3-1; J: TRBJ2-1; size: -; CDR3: CANSPGTGVYNEQFF
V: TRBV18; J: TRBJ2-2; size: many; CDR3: CASSPQQGAAGELFF
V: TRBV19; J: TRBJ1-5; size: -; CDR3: CASSIGRKDQPQHF
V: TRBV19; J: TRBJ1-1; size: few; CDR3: CACTSDRRNTEAFF
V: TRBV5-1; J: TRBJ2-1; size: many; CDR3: CASSYLELAGGDEQFF
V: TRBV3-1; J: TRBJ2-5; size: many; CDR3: CASSRDQQETQYF
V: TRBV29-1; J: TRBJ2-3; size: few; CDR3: CSVGTGSWADTQYF
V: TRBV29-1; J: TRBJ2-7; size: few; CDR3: CSALTGATYEQYF
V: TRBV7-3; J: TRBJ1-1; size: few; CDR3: CASSQTTNTEAFF
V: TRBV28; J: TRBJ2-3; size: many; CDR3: CASSSPDTQYF
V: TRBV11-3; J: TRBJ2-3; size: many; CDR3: CASSLTADTQYF
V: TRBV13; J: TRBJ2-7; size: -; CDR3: CASSQSGLAGGLPYEQYF
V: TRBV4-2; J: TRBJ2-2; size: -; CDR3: CASSQAEPGELFF